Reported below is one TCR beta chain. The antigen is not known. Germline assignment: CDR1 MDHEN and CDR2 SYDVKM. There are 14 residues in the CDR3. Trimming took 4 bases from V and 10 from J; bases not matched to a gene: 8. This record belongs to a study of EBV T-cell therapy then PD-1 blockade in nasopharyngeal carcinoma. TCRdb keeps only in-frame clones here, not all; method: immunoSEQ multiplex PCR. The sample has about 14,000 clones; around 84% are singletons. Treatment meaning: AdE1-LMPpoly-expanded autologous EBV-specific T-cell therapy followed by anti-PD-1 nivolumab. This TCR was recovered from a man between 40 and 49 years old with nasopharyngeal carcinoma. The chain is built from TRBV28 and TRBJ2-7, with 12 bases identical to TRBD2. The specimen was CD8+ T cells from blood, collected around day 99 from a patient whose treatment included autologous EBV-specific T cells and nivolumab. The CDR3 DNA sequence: TGTGCCAGCAGTTGGGGGACTAGCGGGTCCGATCAGTACTTC. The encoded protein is CASSWGTSGSDQYF.